The 2 T cell receptor beta chains below all came from one sample that was sequenced in a study of blood T cell repertoires in COVID-19. The repertoire was sequenced with immunoSEQ multiplex PCR; TCRdb's copy has only in-frame clones and lacks some. This table has fewer than 150,000 clones, more than 60% appearing once. The source material was peripheral blood. Every receptor here comes from a middle-aged man with acute or convalescent COVID-19.

The chain joins TRBV14 to TRBJ2-2; 11 bases are shared with TRBD2. CDR3 length: 15 amino acids. With V trimmed by 0 bases and J by 8 bases, 2 bases remained unmatched. Germline CDR1 and CDR2: SGHDN and FVKESK. CDR3 sequence reads: CASSQELAGVGELFF. The CDR3 bases are TGTGCCAGCAGCCAAGAACTAGCGGGAGTGGGGGAGCTGTTTTTT.

The gene calls are TRBV5-1 and TRBJ2-2; D perhaps matches TRBD2 (7 bases). CDR1 is SGHRS and CDR2 is YFSETQ in the germline V gene. The CDR3 length is 19 residues. The V end lost 4 bases, the J end lost 7 bases, and 29 bases lay between the germline ends. The CDR3 DNA reads as TGCGCCAGCAGCCCCACGCCCGCTAGGGGGGGCTCGCAGGACGGGGAGCTGTTTTTT. Its protein is CASSPTPARGGSQDGELFF.